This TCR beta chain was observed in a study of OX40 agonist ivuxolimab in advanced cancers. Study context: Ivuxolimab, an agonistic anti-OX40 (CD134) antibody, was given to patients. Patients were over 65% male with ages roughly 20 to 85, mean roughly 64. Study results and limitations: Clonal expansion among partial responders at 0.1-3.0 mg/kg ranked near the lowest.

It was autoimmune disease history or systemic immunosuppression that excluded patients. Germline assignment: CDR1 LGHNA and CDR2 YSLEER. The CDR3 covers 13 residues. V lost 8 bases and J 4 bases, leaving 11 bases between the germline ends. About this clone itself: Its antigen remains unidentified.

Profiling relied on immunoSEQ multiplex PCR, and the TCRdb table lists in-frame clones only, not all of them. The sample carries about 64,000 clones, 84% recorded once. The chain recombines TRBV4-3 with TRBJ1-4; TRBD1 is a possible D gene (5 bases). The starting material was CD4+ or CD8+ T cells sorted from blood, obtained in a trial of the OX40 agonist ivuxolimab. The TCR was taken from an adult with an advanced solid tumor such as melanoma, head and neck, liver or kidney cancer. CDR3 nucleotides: TGCGCCAGCCAGGGTTCTCGTAATGAAAAACTGTTTTTT. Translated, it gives CASQGSRNEKLFF.